This entry lists 22 T cell receptor beta chains sequenced from one sample in a study of shared clonotypes between healthy human individuals (dated by TCRdb to between 2020 and 2021). The library was built by means of the immunoSEQ multiplex PCR assay. The immuneACCESS repertoire file appears here via TCRdb, limited to in-frame rearrangements. These files lack a portion of the clones; in checked studies, under half of the deficit traces to unresolved V genes, and the cause of the others is not known. For this sample there are approximately 940,000 clones; around three quarters appear just once. The ten largest make up nearly 1.5% of the sample. The sample taken for sequencing was memory CD4+ T cells sorted from blood. The cell subset or site label for this specimen denotes: CD45RA-negative fraction. The receptor set was obtained from a man aged 18 to 29 in good health.

About this clone itself: The same CDR3 also results from other DNA sequences found in this sample. J is TRBJ2-2 and V is TRBV5-1; 7 positions match TRBD1. CDR1 and CDR2 (germline): SGHRS, YFSETQ. This CDR3 spans 15 amino acids. J gave up 4 bases and V 0 bases, and 3 bases lay outside the gene matches. CDR3 coding DNA: TGCGCCAGCAGCTTGGACACAGGGGCCACCGGGGAGCTGTTTTTT. It codes for CASSLDTGATGELFF.

This clone appeared many times. The V call is TRBV27, the J call TRBJ2-5; 13 nucleotides match TRBD2. The CDR3 loop spans 14 amino acids. The V and J ends lost 6 bases and 6 bases, in that order; junction bases with no gene match: 4. Germline values: CDR1 MNHEY, CDR2 SMNVEV (reference sequence). The CDR3 sequence: CASRTSGGRKTQYF. CDR3 sequence (DNA): TGTGCCAGCAGGACTAGCGGGGGGCGGAAGACCCAGTACTTC.

This chain links TRBV19 with TRBJ1-5; D perhaps matches TRBD1 (5 bases). Germline values: CDR1 LNHDA, CDR2 SQIVND (reference sequence). The V end lost 3 bases, the J end lost 3 bases, and 15 bases lay between the germline ends. CDR3 length equals 16 residues. This CDR3 is CASSMRLGEPNQPQHF. The CDR3 coding sequence is TGTGCCAGTAGTATGAGGTTAGGGGAACCCAATCAGCCCCAGCATTTT.

This rearrangement joins TRBV11-1 to TRBJ1-4, with D perhaps TRBD1 (5 bases). The CDR3 covers 13 residues. Between the trimmed V and J ends, which lost 5 bases and 6 bases, there was a span of 10 bases. CDR1 is SGHAT, CDR2 FQDESV, per germline (reference sequence). CDR3 residues: CASSGTEDEKLFF. CDR3 in DNA: TGTGCCAGCAGCGGGACTGAAGATGAAAAACTGTTTTTT.

This clone was counted a few times. The CDR3: CASSQSGGRDTQYF. Here the CDR3 DNA reads TGTGCCAGCAGCCAATCCGGGGGAAGAGATACGCAGTATTTT. The chain recombines TRBV16 with TRBJ2-3, with D possibly matching TRBD2 (6 bases). The V gene lost 0 bases and the J gene lost 5 bases, with 9 bases spanning the gap. This CDR3 is 14 amino acids long. Germline CDR1 is KGHSY and CDR2 is FQNENV.

The rearrangement uses TRBV10-2 and TRBJ1-1; D gene unclear. CDR3 length: 14 amino acids. V lost 4 bases and J lost 1, with 10 bases in between. Germline V gene lookup returns CDR1 WSHSY and CDR2 SAAADI. The CDR3 here is CASSGSMKNTEAFF. CDR3 DNA sequence: TGCGCCAGCAGTGGTTCAATGAAGAACACTGAAGCTTTCTTT.

V is TRBV9 and J is TRBJ2-5; D is tentatively TRBD1 or TRBD2 (5 bases each). Trimming cost V 4 bases and J 1 base, with 14 bases left between them. Germline loops: CDR1 SGDLS, CDR2 YYNGEE. This CDR3 has 15 residues. The CDR3 loop is CASSTTGGPQETQYF. DNA of the CDR3: TGTGCCAGCAGCACCACTGGGGGTCCCCAAGAGACCCAGTACTTC.

In this sample, this clone turned up a few times. The J gene is TRBJ1-2, the V gene TRBV6-5; D remains ambiguous. With 2 bases removed from V and 2 bases from J, the gap between germline ends came to 6 bases. CDR3 length equals 13 residues. Germline lookup yields CDR1 MNHEY and CDR2 SVGAGI. CDR3 bases: TGTGCCAGCAGTTACGGTTTAAACTATGGCTACACCTTC. Protein: CASSYGLNYGYTF.

This sequence joins TRBV6-5 and TRBJ2-7; D may be TRBD1 (6 bases). The CDR3 is made up of 15 amino acids. Per germline, CDR1 MNHEY and CDR2 SVGAGI. V was shortened by 2 bases and J by 2 bases, with 13 bases between the two germline ends. The CDR3 DNA reads as TGTGCCAGCAGTTACAGGTTTGACAGGACCTACGAGCAGTACTTC. Translated, it gives CASSYRFDRTYEQYF.

This clone has more than one count but fewer than ten. The V and J genes are TRBV5-4 and TRBJ2-7; D uncertain. The V end lost 4 bases, the J end lost 4 bases, and 12 bases lay between the germline ends. The CDR3 runs 13 residues. The germline gives CDR1 SGHNT, CDR2 YYREEE (reference sequence). Written as DNA, the CDR3 is TGTGCCAGCAGCAACAAGAAAAGTTACGAGCAGTACTTC. Translation gives CASSNKKSYEQYF.

The CDR3: CASSQFSRETQYF. In DNA, the CDR3 is TGCGCCAGCAGCCAATTCTCGAGGGAGACCCAGTACTTC. The V and J genes are TRBV4-1 and TRBJ2-5; D is unclear. CDR3 length equals 13 residues. Deletions cut 2 bases from V and 5 bases from J, with 9 bases between. Germline V lookup: CDR1 MGHRA, CDR2 YSYEKL.

V is TRBV5-6 and J is TRBJ2-1; 11 nucleotides align to TRBD2. J was trimmed by 4 bases and V by 7 bases; bases with no gene match: 7. Germline-derived CDR1 and CDR2 are SGHDT and YYEEEE. This CDR3 has 15 amino acids. CDR3 sequence (DNA): TGTGCCAGCTCACCTCCTAGCGGGAGGTACAATGAGCAGTTCTTC. It is translated as CASSPPSGRYNEQFF.

The chain recombines TRBV27 with TRBJ1-2; no clear D gene. V was pared by 5 bases and J by 4 bases, with 20 bases between. CDR3 length: 16 amino acids. The germline gives CDR1 MNHEY, CDR2 SMNVEV (reference sequence). The CDR3 protein is CASSILPGAFGYGYTF. Written as DNA, the CDR3 is TGTGCCAGCAGTATCCTTCCTGGCGCCTTTGGCTATGGCTACACCTTC.

V gene TRBV5-1 combines with J gene TRBJ2-4, with 11 bases fitting TRBD2. With V trimmed by 0 bases and J by 1 base, 6 bases remained unmatched. The CDR3 totals 18 residues. From germline, CDR1 is SGHRS and CDR2 YFSETQ. The CDR3 region is CASSLELAGGRAKNIQYF. DNA for the CDR3: TGCGCCAGCAGCTTGGAGCTAGCGGGAGGTCGGGCCAAAAACATTCAGTACTTC.

This clone was picked up a small number of times. V usage is TRBV28 and J usage is TRBJ2-2; 7 positions match TRBD1. With 7 bases clipped from V and 2 bases from J, the junction kept 7 bases outside the gene matches. This CDR3 is built from 15 residues. Looked up from germline, CDR1 is MDHEN and CDR2 is SYDVKM. The CDR3, as DNA: TGTGCCAGCAACTCGCGACAGGGTAACACCGGGGAGCTGTTTTTT. It codes for CASNSRQGNTGELFF. Together with reference TRBV28 and TRBJ2-2, the CDR3 gives the full variable domain: DVKVTQSSRYLVKRTGEKVFLECVQDMDHENMFWYRQDPGLGLRLIYFSYDVKMKEKGDIPEGYSVSREKKERFSLILESASTNQTSMYLCASNSRQGNTGELFFGEGSRLTVL.

CDR3 region: CASSEGTEGEKLFF. CDR3 bases: TGTGCCAGCAGTGAGGGGACAGAGGGTGAAAAACTGTTTTTT. The chain has TRBV27 and TRBJ1-4; TRBD1 agrees at 7 bases. The CDR3 has 14 residues. Germline values: CDR1 MNHEY, CDR2 SMNVEV (reference sequence). Germline trimming cut 5 bases from V and 7 bases from J; bases unmatched to any gene: 7.

In this sample, this clone turned up once. CDR3 sequence reads: CASSLPGLAGSQETQYF. The CDR3 DNA reads as TGCGCCAGCAGCTTACCGGGACTAGCGGGAAGCCAAGAGACCCAGTACTTC. This sequence joins TRBV5-1 and TRBJ2-5; 13 positions match TRBD2. Per the germline V gene, CDR1 is SGHRS and CDR2 is YFSETQ. The ends lost 2 bases at V and 1 base at J; junction bases unmatched: 5. CDR3 size: 17 residues.

On this clone itself: Possible read error: a much larger clone is one base away. The rearrangement uses TRBV2 and TRBJ1-5; TRBD1 matches at 10 bases. Germline values: CDR1 SNHLY, CDR2 FYNNEI. The CDR3 extends over 14 amino acids. Trimming cost V 6 bases and J 3 bases; bases outside gene matches: 2. The CDR3 DNA sequence: TGTGCCAGCAGGGGGACAGGGGACAATCAGCCCCAGCATTTT. Protein: CASRGTGDNQPQHF.

V gene TRBV19 combines with J gene TRBJ1-5, with D perhaps matching TRBD1 (5 bases). V shed 3 bases and J shed 4 bases, with 16 bases lying between them. The CDR3 contains 16 residues. In germline, CDR1 is LNHDA, CDR2 SQIVND (reference sequence). Written as DNA, the CDR3 is TGTGCCAGTAGTATGAGTCCAGGGTGGCGGAATCAGCCCCAGCATTTT. Its protein product is CASSMSPGWRNQPQHF.

This clone was seen a single time. The chain uses TRBV11-2 and TRBJ2-2; 7 bases fit TRBD2. After removal of 5 bases from V and 0 bases from J, the junction contained 6 bases not matched to a gene. The CDR3 is 16 amino acids. Germline V gene sequence: CDR1 SGHAT, CDR2 FQNNGV. CDR3 nucleotides: TGTGCCAGCAGCCTGAACGGGGGGTCGAACACCGGGGAGCTGTTTTTT. Encoded protein: CASSLNGGSNTGELFF.

The rearrangement uses TRBV11-2 and TRBJ2-2; the D is unclear. The CDR3 has 14 amino acids. Between the trimmed V and J ends, which lost 0 bases and 6 bases, there was a span of 8 bases. Looked up from germline, CDR1 is SGHAT and CDR2 is FQNNGV. In DNA form, the CDR3 reads TGTGCCAGCAGCTTAGATCGAGCAGCCGGGGAGCTGTTTTTT. Encoded protein: CASSLDRAAGELFF.

This clone was counted only a few times. This sequence joins TRBV18 and TRBJ1-5; D possibly corresponds to TRBD1 (5 bases). The V end was cut by 3 bases, the J end by 7 bases, with 16 bases between. Germline V CDR1 and CDR2: KGHSH, LQKENI. The length of the CDR3 is 15 residues. CDR3 sequence (DNA): TGTGCCAGCTCACCTTGGGGCGCGGGGAGCCAGCCCCAGCATTTT. This gives the protein CASSPWGAGSQPQHF.